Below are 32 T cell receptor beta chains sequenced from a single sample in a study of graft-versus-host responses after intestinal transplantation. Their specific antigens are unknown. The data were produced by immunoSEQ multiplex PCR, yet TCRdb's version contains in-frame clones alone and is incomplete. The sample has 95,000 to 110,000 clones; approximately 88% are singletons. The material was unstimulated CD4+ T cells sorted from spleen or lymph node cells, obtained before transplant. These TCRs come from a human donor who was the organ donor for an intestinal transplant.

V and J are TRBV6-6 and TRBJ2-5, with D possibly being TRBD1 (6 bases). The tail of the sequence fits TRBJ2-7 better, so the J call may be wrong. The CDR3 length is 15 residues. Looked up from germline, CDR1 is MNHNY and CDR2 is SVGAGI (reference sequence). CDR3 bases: TGTGCCAGCAGTTCCGTAGACAGGCTCAAATACGAGCAGTACTTC. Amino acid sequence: CASSSVDRLKYEQYF.

The CDR3 region has the DNA TGTGCCAGCAGCTTAGAGGGTGTGGCAGGGGTAAATGAGCAGTTCTTC. Residues: CASSLEGVAGVNEQFF. V is TRBV7-9 and J is TRBJ2-1, with D maybe TRBD1 (6 bases). With 1 base removed from V and 7 bases from J, the gap between germline ends came to 17 bases. Germline V gene data show CDR1 as SEHNR and CDR2 as FQNEAQ (reference sequence). The CDR3 is made up of 16 amino acids.

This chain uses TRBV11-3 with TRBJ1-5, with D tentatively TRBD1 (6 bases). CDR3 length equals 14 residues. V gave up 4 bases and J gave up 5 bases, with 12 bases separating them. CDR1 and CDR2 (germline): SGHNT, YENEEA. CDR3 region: CASSSLDSHQPQHF. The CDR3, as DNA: TGTGCCAGCAGCTCCCTGGACAGCCATCAGCCCCAGCATTTT.

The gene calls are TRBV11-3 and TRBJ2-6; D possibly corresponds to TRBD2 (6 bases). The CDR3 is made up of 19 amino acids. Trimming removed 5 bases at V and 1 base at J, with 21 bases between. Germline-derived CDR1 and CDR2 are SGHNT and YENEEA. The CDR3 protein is CASSLSLWGVASGANVLTF. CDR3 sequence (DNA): TGTGCCAGCAGCCTTTCTCTTTGGGGGGTAGCATCTGGGGCCAACGTCCTGACTTTC.

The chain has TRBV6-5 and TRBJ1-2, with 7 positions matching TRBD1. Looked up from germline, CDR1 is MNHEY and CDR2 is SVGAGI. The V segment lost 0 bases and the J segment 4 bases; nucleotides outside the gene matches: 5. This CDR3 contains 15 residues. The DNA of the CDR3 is TGTGCCAGCAGTTACTCAGGGGGCCGTATCTATGGCTACACCTTC. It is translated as CASSYSGGRIYGYTF.

The CDR3 region has the DNA TGTGCCATCAGTCCCACGATGGGTAAGGAGACCCAGTACTTC. This codes for CAISPTMGKETQYF. This sequence joins TRBV10-3 and TRBJ2-5; no clear D. CDR1 is ENHRY and CDR2 is SYGVKD in the germline V gene. This CDR3 region has 14 residues. V gave up 5 bases and J gave up 5 bases, with 15 bases separating them.

CDR3 sequence reads: CAWSVSGEKLFF. CDR3 coding DNA: TGTGCCTGGAGTGTGTCAGGCGAAAAACTGTTTTTT. V is TRBV30 and J is TRBJ1-4; D is unresolved. Germline assignment: CDR1 GTSNPN and CDR2 SVGIG (reference sequence). Between the trimmed V and J ends, which lost 0 bases and 8 bases, there was a span of 7 bases. The CDR3 has 12 amino acids.

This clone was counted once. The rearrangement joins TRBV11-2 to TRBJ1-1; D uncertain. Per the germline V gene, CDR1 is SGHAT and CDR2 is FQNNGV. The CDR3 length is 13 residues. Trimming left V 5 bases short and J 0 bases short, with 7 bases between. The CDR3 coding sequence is TGTGCCAGCAGCCAACAAATGAACACTGAAGCTTTCTTT. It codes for CASSQQMNTEAFF.

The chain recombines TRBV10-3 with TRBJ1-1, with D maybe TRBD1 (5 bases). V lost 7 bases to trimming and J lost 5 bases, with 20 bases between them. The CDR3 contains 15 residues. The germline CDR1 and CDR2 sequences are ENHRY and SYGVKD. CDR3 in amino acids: CAITGGGRVRTEAFF. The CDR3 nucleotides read TGTGCCATCACCGGTGGAGGCAGGGTGAGGACTGAAGCTTTCTTT.

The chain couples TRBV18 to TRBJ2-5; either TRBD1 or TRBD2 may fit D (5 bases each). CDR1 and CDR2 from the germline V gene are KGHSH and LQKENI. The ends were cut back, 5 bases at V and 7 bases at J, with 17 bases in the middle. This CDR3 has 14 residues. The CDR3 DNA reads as TGTGCCAGCTCATCTCCGGGACCTAGTGTGACCCAGTACTTC. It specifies CASSSPGPSVTQYF.

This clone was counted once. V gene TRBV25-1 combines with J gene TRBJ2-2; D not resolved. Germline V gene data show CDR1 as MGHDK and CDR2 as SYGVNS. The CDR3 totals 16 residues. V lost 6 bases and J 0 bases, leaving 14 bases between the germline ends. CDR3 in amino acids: CASRESGLANTGELFF. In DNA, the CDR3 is TGTGCCAGCAGAGAGTCGGGTCTAGCGAACACCGGGGAGCTGTTTTTT.

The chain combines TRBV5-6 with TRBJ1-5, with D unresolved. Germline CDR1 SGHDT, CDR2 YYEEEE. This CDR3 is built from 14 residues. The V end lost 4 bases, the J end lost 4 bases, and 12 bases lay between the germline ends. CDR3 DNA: TGTGCCAGCAGCCCTTTCGTGCCAAATCAGCCCCAGCATTTT. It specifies CASSPFVPNQPQHF.

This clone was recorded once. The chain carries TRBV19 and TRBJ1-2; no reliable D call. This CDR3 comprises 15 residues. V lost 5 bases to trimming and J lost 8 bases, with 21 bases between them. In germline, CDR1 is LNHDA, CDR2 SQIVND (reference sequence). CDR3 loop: CASSEIGKTPKGYTF. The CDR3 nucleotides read TGTGCCAGTAGTGAAATAGGGAAGACCCCCAAGGGCTACACCTTC. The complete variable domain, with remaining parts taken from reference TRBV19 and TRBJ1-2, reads DGGITQSPKYLFRKEGQNVTLSCEQNLNHDAMYWYRQDPGQGLRLIYYSQIVNDFQKGDIAEGYSVSREKKESFPLTVTSAQKNPTAFYLCASSEIGKTPKGYTFGSGTRLTVV.

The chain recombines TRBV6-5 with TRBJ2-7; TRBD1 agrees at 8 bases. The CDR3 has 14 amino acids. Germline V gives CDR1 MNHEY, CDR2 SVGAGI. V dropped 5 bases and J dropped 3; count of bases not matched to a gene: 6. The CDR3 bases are TGTGCCAGCAGTCGAGGGACAGGCGGCTACGAGCAGTACTTC. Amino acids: CASSRGTGGYEQYF.

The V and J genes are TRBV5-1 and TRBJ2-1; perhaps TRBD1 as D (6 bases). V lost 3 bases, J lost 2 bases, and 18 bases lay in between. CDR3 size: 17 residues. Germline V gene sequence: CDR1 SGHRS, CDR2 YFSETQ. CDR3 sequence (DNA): TGCGCCAGCAGCTCGTCTTCCGGGACACGGACCTACAATGAGCAGTTCTTC. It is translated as CASSSSSGTRTYNEQFF.

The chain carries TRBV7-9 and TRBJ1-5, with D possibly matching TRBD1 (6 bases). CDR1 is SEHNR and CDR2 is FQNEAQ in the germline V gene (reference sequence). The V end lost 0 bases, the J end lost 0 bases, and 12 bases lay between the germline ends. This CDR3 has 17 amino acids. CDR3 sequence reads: CASSLAQGGYSNQPQHF. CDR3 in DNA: TGTGCCAGCAGCTTAGCACAGGGTGGATATAGCAATCAGCCCCAGCATTTT.

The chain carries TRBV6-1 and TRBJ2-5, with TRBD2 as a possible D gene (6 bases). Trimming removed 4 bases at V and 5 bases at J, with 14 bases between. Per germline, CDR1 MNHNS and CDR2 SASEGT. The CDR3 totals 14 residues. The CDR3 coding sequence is TGTGCCAGCAGTGCATCACCGGGACTGGAGACCCAGTACTTC. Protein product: CASSASPGLETQYF.

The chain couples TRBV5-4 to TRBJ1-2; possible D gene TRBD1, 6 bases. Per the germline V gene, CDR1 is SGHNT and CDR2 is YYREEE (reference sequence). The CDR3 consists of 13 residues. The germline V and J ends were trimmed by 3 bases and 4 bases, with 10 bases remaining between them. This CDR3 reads CASSSTGSYGYTF. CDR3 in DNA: TGTGCCAGCAGCTCCACAGGGAGCTATGGCTACACCTTC. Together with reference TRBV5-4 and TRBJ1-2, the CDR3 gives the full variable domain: ETGVTQSPTHLIKTRGQQVTLRCSSQSGHNTVSWYQQALGQGPQFIFQYYREEENGRGNFPPRFSGLQFPNYSSELNVNALELDDSALYLCASSSTGSYGYTFGSGTRLTVV.

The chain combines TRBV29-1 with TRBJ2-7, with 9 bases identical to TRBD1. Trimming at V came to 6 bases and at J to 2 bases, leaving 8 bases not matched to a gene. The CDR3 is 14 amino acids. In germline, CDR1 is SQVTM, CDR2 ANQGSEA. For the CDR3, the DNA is TGCAGCGTGATCCCGGGACAGGGAACCTACGAGCAGTACTTC. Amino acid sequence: CSVIPGQGTYEQYF.

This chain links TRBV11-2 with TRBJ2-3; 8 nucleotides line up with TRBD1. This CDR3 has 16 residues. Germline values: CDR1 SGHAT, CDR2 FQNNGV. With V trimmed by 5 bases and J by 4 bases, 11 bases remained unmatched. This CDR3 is CASSPRTGWVPDTQYF. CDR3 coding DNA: TGTGCCAGCAGCCCCAGGACAGGGTGGGTCCCAGATACGCAGTATTTT.

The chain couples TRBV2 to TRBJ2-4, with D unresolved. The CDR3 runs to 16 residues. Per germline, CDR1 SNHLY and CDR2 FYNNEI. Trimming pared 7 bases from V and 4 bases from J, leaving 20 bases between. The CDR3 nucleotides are TGTGCCAGCATCCCGGATAGGAACTCGATTAAAAACATTCAGTACTTC. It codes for CASIPDRNSIKNIQYF.

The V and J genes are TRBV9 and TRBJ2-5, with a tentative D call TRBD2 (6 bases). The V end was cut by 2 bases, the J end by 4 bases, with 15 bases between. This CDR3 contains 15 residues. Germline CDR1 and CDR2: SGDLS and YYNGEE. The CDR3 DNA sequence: TGTGCCAGCAGCGTCGCGGGCGGGATGGGAGAGACCCAGTACTTC. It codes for CASSVAGGMGETQYF.

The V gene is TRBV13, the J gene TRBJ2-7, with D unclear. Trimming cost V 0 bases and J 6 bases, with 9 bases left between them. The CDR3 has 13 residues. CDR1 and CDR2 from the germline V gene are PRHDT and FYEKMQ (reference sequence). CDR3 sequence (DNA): TGTGCCAGCAGCTTAGGTATCCGAAGCGAGCAGTACTTC. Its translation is CASSLGIRSEQYF.

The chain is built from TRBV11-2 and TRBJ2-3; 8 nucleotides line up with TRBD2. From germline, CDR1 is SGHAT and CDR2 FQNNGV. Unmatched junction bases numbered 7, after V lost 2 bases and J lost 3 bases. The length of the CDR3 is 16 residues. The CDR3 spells CASSLIGGALTDTQYF. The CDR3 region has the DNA TGTGCCAGCAGCTTAATCGGGGGGGCCCTGACAGATACGCAGTATTTT.

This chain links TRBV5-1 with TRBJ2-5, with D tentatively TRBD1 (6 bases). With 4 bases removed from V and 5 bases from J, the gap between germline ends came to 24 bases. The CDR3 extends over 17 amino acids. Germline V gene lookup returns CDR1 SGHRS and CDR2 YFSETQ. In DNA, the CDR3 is TGCGCCAGCAGCCTAGGAATGATGACAGGTCCTAGGGAGACCCAGTACTTC. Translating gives CASSLGMMTGPRETQYF.

CDR3 sequence: CASSDFRGREDTQYF. The CDR3 region has the DNA TGCGCCAGCAGTGATTTCAGGGGCCGGGAGGATACGCAGTATTTT. The rearrangement joins TRBV10-1 to TRBJ2-3; D might be TRBD1 or TRBD2, each matching 6 bases. Trimming pared 3 bases from V and 6 bases from J, leaving 16 bases between. The CDR3 contains 15 residues. The germline V gene has CDR1 WNHNN and CDR2 SYGVQD (reference sequence).

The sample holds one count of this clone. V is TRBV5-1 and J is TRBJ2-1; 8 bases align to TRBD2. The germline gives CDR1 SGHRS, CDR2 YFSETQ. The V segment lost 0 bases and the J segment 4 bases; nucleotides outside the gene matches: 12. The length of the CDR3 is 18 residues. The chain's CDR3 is CASSLAPVGREAYNEQFF. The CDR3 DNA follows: TGCGCCAGCAGCTTGGCCCCGGTAGGGCGGGAGGCATACAATGAGCAGTTCTTC. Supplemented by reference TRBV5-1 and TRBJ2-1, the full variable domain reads KAGVTQTPRYLIKTRGQQVTLSCSPISGHRSVSWYQQTPGQGLQFLFEYFSETQRNKGNFPGRFSGRQFSNSRSEMNVSTLELGDSALYLCASSLAPVGREAYNEQFFGPGTRLTVL.

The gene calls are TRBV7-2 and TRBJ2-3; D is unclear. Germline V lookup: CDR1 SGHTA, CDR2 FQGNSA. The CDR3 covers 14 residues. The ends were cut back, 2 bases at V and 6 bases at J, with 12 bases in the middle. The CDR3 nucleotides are TGTGCCAGCAGCTTACTTTTTAGCTCGGATACGCAGTATTTT. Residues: CASSLLFSSDTQYF.

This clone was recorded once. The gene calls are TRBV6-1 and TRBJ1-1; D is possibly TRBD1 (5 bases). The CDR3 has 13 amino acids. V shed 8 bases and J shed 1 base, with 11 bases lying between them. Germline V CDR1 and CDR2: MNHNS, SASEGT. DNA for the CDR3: TGTGCCAGCTCGGGGCGGGGGAACACTGAAGCTTTCTTT. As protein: CASSGRGNTEAFF.

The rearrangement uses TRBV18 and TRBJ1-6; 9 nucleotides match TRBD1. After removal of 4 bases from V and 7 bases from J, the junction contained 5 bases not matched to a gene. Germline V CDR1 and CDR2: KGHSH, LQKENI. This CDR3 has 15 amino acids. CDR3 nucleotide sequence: TGTGCCAGCTCACGAACAGGGGGCGACAATTCACCCCTCCACTTT. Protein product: CASSRTGGDNSPLHF.

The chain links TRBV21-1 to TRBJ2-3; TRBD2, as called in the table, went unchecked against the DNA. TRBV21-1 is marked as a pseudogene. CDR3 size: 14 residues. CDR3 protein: CASRTSGRVDTQYF. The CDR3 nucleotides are TGTGCCAGCAGGACTAGCGGGAGGGTAGATACGCAGTATTTT.

CDR3 in amino acids: CAISEAGVTYEQYF. CDR3 in DNA: TGTGCCATCAGTGAGGCGGGAGTCACATACGAGCAGTACTTC. The rearrangement links TRBV10-3 to TRBJ2-7; 7 bases are shared with TRBD2. Germline CDR1 is ENHRY and CDR2 is SYGVKD. This CDR3 comprises 14 residues. V shed 2 bases, J shed 4 bases, and the junction held 5 bases outside the gene matches.